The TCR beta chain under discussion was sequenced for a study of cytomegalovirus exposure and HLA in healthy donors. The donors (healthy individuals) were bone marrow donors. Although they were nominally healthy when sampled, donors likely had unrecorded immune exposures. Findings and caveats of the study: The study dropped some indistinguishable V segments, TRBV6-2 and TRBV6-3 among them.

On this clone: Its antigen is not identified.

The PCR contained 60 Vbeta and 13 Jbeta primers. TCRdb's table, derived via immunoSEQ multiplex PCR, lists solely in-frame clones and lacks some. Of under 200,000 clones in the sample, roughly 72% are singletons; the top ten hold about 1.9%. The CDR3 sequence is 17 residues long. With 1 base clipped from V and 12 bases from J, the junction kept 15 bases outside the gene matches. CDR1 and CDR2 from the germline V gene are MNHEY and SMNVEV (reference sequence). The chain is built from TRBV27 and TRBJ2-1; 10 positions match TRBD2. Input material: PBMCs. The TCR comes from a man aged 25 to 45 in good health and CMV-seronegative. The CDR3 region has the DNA TGTGCCAGCAGTTTATATAGCGGGAGGATCAACAATGATGGGCAGTTCTTC. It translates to CASSLYSGRINNDGQFF.